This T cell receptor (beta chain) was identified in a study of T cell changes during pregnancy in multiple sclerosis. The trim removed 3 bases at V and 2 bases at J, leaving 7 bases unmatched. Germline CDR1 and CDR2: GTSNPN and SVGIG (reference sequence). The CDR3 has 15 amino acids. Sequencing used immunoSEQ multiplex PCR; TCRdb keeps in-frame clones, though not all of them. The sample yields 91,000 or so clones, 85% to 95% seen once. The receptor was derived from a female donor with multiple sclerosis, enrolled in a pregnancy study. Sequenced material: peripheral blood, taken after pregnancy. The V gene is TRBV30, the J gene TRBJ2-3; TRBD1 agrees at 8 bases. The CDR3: CAWRDRDRNTDTQYF. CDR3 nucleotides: TGTGCCTGGAGGGACCGGGACAGGAACACAGATACGCAGTATTTT.